The sequence of this T cell receptor (beta chain) was determined in a study of vaccination and CD4 T cells after COVID-19. Study overall: The study collected post-vaccine samples a median around 70 days after dose two, with a range of 14 to 241.

Germline lookup yields CDR1 SGHTA and CDR2 FQGTGA. Trimming shortened V by 5 bases and J by 6 bases, and 14 bases separated the two germline ends. There are 14 residues in the CDR3. Points on this clonotype: Its antigen is as yet unknown.

Scientists ran DNA taken from cultured CD4+ T cells through the Oncomine TCR Beta short-read assay for sequencing. Genomic DNA was isolated from cultured CD4+ T cells. TCRdb called the PCR reads again in MiXCR, with one record for every CDR3 protein. The sample yields over 12,000 distinct CDR3 sequences, more than 55% seen once. This sample's treatment: approximately 10-day PBMC culture with coronavirus spike peptide pools or control peptides (ViraFEST assay). ViraFEST used peptide pools to expand antigen-specific T cells before TCR sequencing. Fresh replacement IL-2 medium substituted for half the medium on days 3 and 7.

The sequence came from a human donor who had recovered from COVID-19. Sequencing used CD4+ T cells from blood, cultured in vitro. V usage is TRBV7-3 and J usage is TRBJ2-1; TRBD1 is a possible D gene (6 bases). In DNA, the CDR3 is TGTGCCAGCAGCACGACACAGGGCTCCAATGAGCAGTTCTTC. Its translation is CASSTTQGSNEQFF. Full variable domain (remainder filled in from reference TRBV7-3 and TRBJ2-1): GAGVSQTPSNKVTEKGKYVELRCDPISGHTALYWYRQSLGQGPEFLIYFQGTGAADDSGLPNDRFFAVRPEGSVSTLKIQRTERGDSAVYLCASSTTQGSNEQFFGPGTRLTVL.